The 32 T cell receptor beta chains below come from one sample, sequenced in a study of shared clonotypes between healthy human individuals. The naive CD8 fraction comprised CD45RO-negative cells positively selected for CCR7 and excluded terminally differentiated effector memory CD45RA+ cells. TCRdb's copy holds only in-frame clones and misses some; the assay was immunoSEQ multiplex PCR. This sample has 2 million to 2.5 million clones, with about 95% found just once. The sequencing input was naive CD8+ T cells sorted from blood. Receptors originate from a man between 18 and 35 years old in good health.

V gene TRBV28 combines with J gene TRBJ2-7; D unresolved. CDR1 and CDR2 from the germline V gene are MDHEN and SYDVKM. The CDR3 totals 15 residues. V was trimmed by 10 bases and J by 0 bases, leaving 19 bases between them. In DNA form, the CDR3 reads TGTGCCACTAACGACGGGCGAGTACTCTCCTACGAGCAGTACTTC. This codes for CATNDGRVLSYEQYF.

This clone was seen only a few times. Other DNA sequences in the sample encode the same CDR3. The chain joins TRBV6-5 to TRBJ1-1; D is undetermined. This CDR3 is built from 11 residues. V was clipped by 0 bases and J by 8 bases, with 4 bases between them. Germline V gives CDR1 MNHEY, CDR2 SVGAGI. CDR3 sequence reads: CASSYSTEAFF. As DNA, the CDR3 is TGTGCCAGCAGTTACTCGACCGAAGCTTTCTTT.

The chain combines TRBV7-9 with TRBJ1-2; 12 nucleotides line up with TRBD1. Germline CDR1 and CDR2: SEHNR and FQNEAQ (reference sequence). The junction had 9 bases not matched to a gene; V was cut back by 4 bases and J by 0 bases. The CDR3 is 18 residues long. Written as DNA, the CDR3 is TGTGCCAGCAGCTGGCCCGGGACAGGGGGCTATGCTAACTATGGCTACACCTTC. Its translation: CASSWPGTGGYANYGYTF.

This clone was counted a single time. The J gene is TRBJ2-1, the V gene TRBV10-3; tentative D call: TRBD2 (5 bases). Germline V lookup: CDR1 ENHRY, CDR2 SYGVKD. The ends were cut back, 10 bases at V and 5 bases at J, with 15 bases in the middle. The CDR3 contains 13 residues. CDR3: CATNPSADNEQFF. As DNA, the CDR3 is TGTGCCACTAACCCCTCAGCGGACAATGAGCAGTTCTTC.

V is TRBV27 and J is TRBJ1-1, with D maybe TRBD1 (5 bases). Trimming took 5 bases from V and 1 from J, leaving 14 bases between them. The CDR3 is 15 amino acids. In germline, CDR1 is MNHEY, CDR2 SMNVEV (reference sequence). The CDR3 is CASSHRDGPNTEAFF. CDR3 sequence (DNA): TGTGCCAGCAGTCATCGGGACGGTCCGAACACTGAAGCTTTCTTT.

The chain couples TRBV5-4 to TRBJ1-2; D not certain. The CDR3 runs 14 residues. Trimming cost V 0 bases and J 8 bases, with 14 bases left between them. Germline CDR1 SGHNT, CDR2 YYREEE (reference sequence). The CDR3 region is CASSLGSALGGYTF. In DNA, the CDR3 is TGTGCCAGCAGCTTGGGGTCGGCTCTAGGAGGCTACACCTTC.

The chain is built from TRBV7-9 and TRBJ2-5; 11 nucleotides line up with TRBD2. The CDR3 has 17 amino acids. Germline CDR1 is SEHNR and CDR2 is FQNEAQ (reference sequence). The trim removed 4 bases at V and 3 bases at J, leaving 10 bases unmatched. The CDR3 region has the DNA TGTGCCAGCAGCTCCTTTCATAGCGGGAGGGGAGAAGAGACCCAGTACTTC. Amino acid sequence: CASSSFHSGRGEETQYF.

This sequence joins TRBV5-1 and TRBJ1-1, with D possibly matching TRBD1 (6 bases). V was cut by 3 bases and J by 0 bases, with 18 bases left in between. This CDR3 contains 17 residues. Germline assignment: CDR1 SGHRS and CDR2 YFSETQ. CDR3 DNA sequence: TGCGCCAGCAGCTGGGGGCTGCAGGGGATGGTGAACACTGAAGCTTTCTTT. Amino acid sequence: CASSWGLQGMVNTEAFF. Based on the CDR3 plus reference TRBV5-1 and TRBJ1-1, the full variable domain is KAGVTQTPRYLIKTRGQQVTLSCSPISGHRSVSWYQQTPGQGLQFLFEYFSETQRNKGNFPGRFSGRQFSNSRSEMNVSTLELGDSALYLCASSWGLQGMVNTEAFFGQGTRLTVV.

This clone was seen only a few times. The chain uses TRBV13 and TRBJ2-1; TRBD1 or TRBD2 may be the D gene (5 bases each). This CDR3 comprises 15 residues. Germline loops: CDR1 PRHDT, CDR2 FYEKMQ (reference sequence). Trimming shortened V by 2 bases and J by 5 bases, and 13 bases separated the two germline ends. CDR3 sequence: CASSLMWGSDNEQFF. In DNA, the CDR3 is TGTGCCAGCAGCTTAATGTGGGGGTCGGACAATGAGCAGTTCTTC.

J is TRBJ1-1 and V is TRBV2, with 9 positions matching TRBD1. Germline values: CDR1 SNHLY, CDR2 FYNNEI. This CDR3 spans 15 amino acids. Trimming removed 4 bases from V and 3 bases from J; junction bases left unmatched: 6. CDR3 DNA sequence: TGTGCCAGCAGTGTCCGGGACAGGGAGTACACTGAAGCTTTCTTT. It encodes CASSVRDREYTEAFF.

About this clone itself: Other nucleotide sequences in the sample specify the same CDR3. The CDR3 nucleotides read TGTGCCAGCAGTTCTTCCTCTGGAAACACCATATATTTT. Amino acid sequence: CASSSSSGNTIYF. The chain links TRBV6-5 to TRBJ1-3; D is unresolved. The germline gives CDR1 MNHEY, CDR2 SVGAGI. CDR3 length: 13 residues. The V and J ends lost 4 bases and 0 bases respectively, with 4 bases between them.

The chain combines TRBV4-1 with TRBJ2-7, with D perhaps matching TRBD2 (6 bases). The V end was cut by 0 bases, the J end by 0 bases, with 12 bases between. Germline loops: CDR1 MGHRA, CDR2 YSYEKL. The CDR3 has 16 residues. The CDR3 spells CASSQDSGVPSYEQYF. The DNA for the CDR3 is TGCGCCAGCAGCCAAGATAGCGGCGTACCCTCCTACGAGCAGTACTTC.

This chain links TRBV13 with TRBJ2-1; weak D call: TRBD2 (5 bases). V was cut by 4 bases and J by 9 bases, with 10 bases left in between. CDR3 size: 12 residues. The germline V gene has CDR1 PRHDT and CDR2 FYEKMQ (reference sequence). The CDR3 loop reads CASSSSGVEQFF. In DNA, the CDR3 is TGTGCCAGCAGCTCATCCGGGGTTGAGCAGTTCTTC.

V usage is TRBV29-1 and J usage is TRBJ2-3; tentative D call: TRBD1 (5 bases). CDR3 length: 14 residues. V gave up 3 bases and J gave up 0 bases, with 10 bases separating them. Per germline, CDR1 SQVTM and CDR2 ANQGSEA. As DNA, the CDR3 is TGCAGCGTTGACCCAGGGTGGAGCACAGATACGCAGTATTTT. It translates to CSVDPGWSTDTQYF.

The V and J genes are TRBV7-8 and TRBJ1-3, with D tentatively TRBD1 (5 bases). This CDR3 contains 20 residues. CDR1 and CDR2 (germline): SGHVS, FQNEAQ. V was pared by 4 bases and J by 4 bases, with 29 bases between. Here the CDR3 reads CASSSTRDLRAPNSGNTIYF. CDR3 nucleotides: TGTGCCAGCAGCTCAACAAGGGACCTCCGGGCTCCTAATTCAGGAAACACCATATATTTT.

The chain links TRBV7-9 to TRBJ2-7, with 13 bases matching TRBD2. This CDR3 comprises 15 residues. Trimming took 5 bases from V and 7 from J; bases not matched to a gene: 8. Germline V gene lookup returns CDR1 SEHNR and CDR2 FQNEAQ (reference sequence). For the CDR3, the DNA is TGTGCCAGCAGCCCCGGACTAGCGGGAGCCTGGGAGCAGTACTTC. The encoded protein is CASSPGLAGAWEQYF.

The rearrangement uses TRBV29-1 and TRBJ1-4; D remains ambiguous. The V and J ends lost 3 bases and 4 bases respectively, with 9 bases between them. Germline V gene lookup returns CDR1 SQVTM and CDR2 ANQGSEA. This CDR3 region has 13 residues. The CDR3 DNA reads TGCAGCGTTGAGTTGGCAGATAATGAAAAACTGTTTTTT. Amino acids: CSVELADNEKLFF.

V usage is TRBV5-5 and J usage is TRBJ1-1; 9 bases are shared with TRBD1. CDR3 length: 14 amino acids. Germline V gene lookup returns CDR1 SGHKS and CDR2 YYEKEE (reference sequence). The trim removed 3 bases at V and 6 bases at J, leaving 6 bases unmatched. DNA of the CDR3: TGTGCCAGCAGCTGGACAGGGGATTGGGCTGAAGCTTTCTTT. Translated, it gives CASSWTGDWAEAFF.

In this sample, this clone turned up a few times. In DNA form, the CDR3 reads TGTGCCAGCTCAAAGGTCCCACCACCCACCAACACTGAAGCTTTCTTT. Residues: CASSKVPPPTNTEAFF. V gene TRBV18 combines with J gene TRBJ1-1; D ambiguous. This CDR3 comprises 16 residues. Germline values: CDR1 KGHSH, CDR2 LQKENI. The V and J ends lost 5 bases and 2 bases respectively, with 18 bases between them.

On this clone itself: Other nucleotide sequences in the sample specify the same CDR3. The gene calls are TRBV29-1 and TRBJ2-7; 7 bases agree with TRBD1. Germline CDR1 and CDR2: SQVTM and ANQGSEA. This CDR3 spans 12 amino acids. The V and J ends lost 7 bases and 1 base, in that order; junction bases with no gene match: 4. The CDR3 DNA reads TGCAGCGCACGGGACAGTTCCTACGAGCAGTACTTC. Its translation is CSARDSSYEQYF.

This clone is a singleton in its sample. The CDR3 here is CASSPGGGQPQHF. The DNA of the CDR3 is TGTGCCAGCAGCCCTGGGGGGGGGCAGCCCCAGCATTTT. The rearrangement uses TRBV5-4 and TRBJ1-5; perhaps TRBD1 as D (5 bases). CDR1 is SGHNT, CDR2 YYREEE, per germline (reference sequence). Trimming left V 4 bases short and J 7 bases short, with 12 bases between. CDR3 size: 13 residues.

This rearrangement joins TRBV5-4 to TRBJ2-1; tentative D call: TRBD2 (6 bases). This CDR3 is 15 amino acids long. V was shortened by 3 bases and J by 4 bases, with 14 bases between the two germline ends. The germline CDR1 and CDR2 sequences are SGHNT and YYREEE (reference sequence). The CDR3 DNA follows: TGTGCCAGCAGCTCGGAAACGGGAGTGTACAATGAGCAGTTCTTC. It specifies CASSSETGVYNEQFF.

This chain connects TRBV15 to TRBJ2-1, with D possibly called TRBD1 or TRBD2 (5 bases each). V was cut by 0 bases and J by 7 bases, with 13 bases left in between. This CDR3 is 15 amino acids long. CDR1 and CDR2 (germline): LNHNV, YYDKDF (reference sequence). The CDR3 DNA is TGTGCCACCAGCAGAGATAGGGGAACGGGAAATGAGCAGTTCTTC. It encodes CATSRDRGTGNEQFF.

On this clone: An end of the junction differs from the germline gene, which may be a read error. V and J are TRBV7-9 and TRBJ1-1; D is ambiguous. The length of the CDR3 is 13 residues. Germline V gene data show CDR1 as SEHNR and CDR2 as FQNEAQ (reference sequence). CDR3 protein: CASGLGADTEAFF. The CDR3 DNA reads TGTGCCAGCGGCTTGGGAGCGGACACTGAAGCTTTCTTT.

This clone turned up a few times. Other DNA sequences in this specimen translate into the identical CDR3. The V and J genes are TRBV7-6 and TRBJ2-1, with 8 positions matching TRBD1. Looked up from germline, CDR1 is SGHVS and CDR2 is FNYEAQ. The CDR3 totals 16 residues. With V trimmed by 1 base and J by 7 bases, 9 bases remained unmatched. The CDR3 bases are TGTGCCAGCAGCTTAGGAGGGACAGGAATCTCGAATGAGCAGTTCTTC. Its translation: CASSLGGTGISNEQFF.

The chain recombines TRBV21-1 with TRBJ2-7; TRBD2 is the table's D call and was not checked against the DNA. TRBV21-1 has pseudogene status. This CDR3 is 16 amino acids long. The CDR3 nucleotides are TGTGCCAGCAGCAAATCGGGAGGGGAAGGGACCTACGAGCAGTACTTC. This codes for CASSKSGGEGTYEQYF.

Here the CDR3 DNA reads TGCGCCAGCAGCCAAGTACAGGGGGCTCAGAATCAGCCCCAGCATTTT. It encodes CASSQVQGAQNQPQHF. This sequence joins TRBV4-1 and TRBJ1-5, with 9 bases aligning to TRBD1. Germline V CDR1 and CDR2: MGHRA, YSYEKL. V dropped 1 base and J dropped 4; count of bases not matched to a gene: 5. The CDR3 runs 16 residues.

The V gene is TRBV6-5, the J gene TRBJ1-5; unclear D gene. CDR3 length: 13 residues. Trimming removed 6 bases at V and 5 bases at J, with 11 bases between. The germline V gene encodes CDR1 MNHEY and CDR2 SVGAGI. In DNA form, the CDR3 reads TGTGCCAGCAGCGAGGTGGGTTATCAGCCCCAGCATTTT. Amino acids: CASSEVGYQPQHF.

The chain has TRBV27 and TRBJ2-1, with 10 nucleotides matching TRBD2. The CDR3 loop spans 15 amino acids. J lost 6 bases, V lost 2 bases, and 4 bases had no gene match. Germline assignment: CDR1 MNHEY and CDR2 SMNVEV (reference sequence). Written as DNA, the CDR3 is TGTGCCAGCAGTTTAAAGCGGGAGGGCCTCAATGAGCAGTTCTTC. Amino acid sequence: CASSLKREGLNEQFF.

The V call is TRBV7-6, the J call TRBJ2-2, with a tentative D call TRBD1 (6 bases). This CDR3 is 16 amino acids long. V was pared by 4 bases and J by 1 base, with 13 bases between. Germline assignment: CDR1 SGHVS and CDR2 FNYEAQ. The CDR3 DNA sequence: TGTGCCAGCAGCTCATTTACAGGGAGGAACACCGGGGAGCTGTTTTTT. Protein product: CASSSFTGRNTGELFF.

The chain carries TRBV11-2 and TRBJ2-5; the match to TRBD2 covers 12 bases. Germline loops: CDR1 SGHAT, CDR2 FQNNGV. The CDR3 runs to 15 residues. With 2 bases clipped from V and 3 bases from J, the junction kept 1 base outside the gene matches. CDR3 nucleotide sequence: TGTGCCAGCAGCTTACGGACTAGCGGGAAAGAGACCCAGTACTTC. It specifies CASSLRTSGKETQYF.

This clone was seen once. This CDR3 is CASSSRQRGYTF. DNA for the CDR3: TGTGCCAGTAGTTCCCGACAGAGGGGCTACACCTTC. The genes are TRBV19 and TRBJ1-2; possibly TRBD1 for D (5 bases). Trimming pared 5 bases from V and 8 bases from J, leaving 12 bases between. From germline, CDR1 is LNHDA and CDR2 SQIVND (reference sequence). This CDR3 comprises 12 residues.